A selection of T cell receptor beta chains follows, all from one sample in a study of human T cells and chemical hapten exposure. TCRdb re-analysed the RACE reads in MiXCR, keeping a single row per CDR3 protein. This sample has tens of thousands of distinct CDR3 sequences, with approximately 9.5% found just once. This specimen was whole blood, taken in connection with sensitization to the hapten diphenylcyclopropenone (DPC). These receptors were obtained from a woman under 40 with alopecia areata. Some clones in this sample may be carry-over from other donors' samples. Both conserved end residues are part of each CDR3. Fields, in order: V gene, D gene, J gene, clone size, CDR3 protein, CDR3 DNA. D genes are given only for firm matches. Only part of the rows carry a size: once, few, many, or a class if the clone is expanded.

TRBV7-2	.	TRBJ2-1	few	CASSLVRNTYEQFF	TGTGCCAGCAGCTTAGTCCGGAACACCTATGAGCAGTTCTTC
TRBV6-5	.	TRBJ1-1	few	CASSYTNMNTEAFF	TGTGCCAGCAGTTACACAAATATGAACACTGAAGCTTTCTTT
TRBV20-1	.	TRBJ1-5	many	CSAGGQKRQPQHF	TGCAGTGCTGGAGGACAGAAACGACAGCCCCAGCATTTT
TRBV7-8	.	TRBJ1-2	.	CASSLGNLVRYGYTF	TGTGCCAGCAGCTTAGGAAATCTGGTGCGCTATGGCTACACCTTC
TRBV5-1	.	TRBJ2-2	.	CASSFGTTGELFF	TGCGCCAGCAGCTTCGGGACCACCGGGGAGCTGTTTTTT
TRBV4-2	TRBD2	TRBJ2-5	few	CASSSGGKETQYF	TGTGCCAGCAGTAGCGGGGGGAAAGAGACCCAGTACTTC
TRBV7-9	.	TRBJ1-4	few	CASSFGYREGPANEKLFF	TGTGCCAGCAGCTTTGGTTACAGGGAGGGACCGGCTAATGAAAAACTGTTTTTT
TRBV18	TRBD1	TRBJ2-5	few	CASSPDRAETQYF	TGTGCCAGCTCACCGGACAGGGCTGAGACCCAGTACTTC
TRBV9	TRBD1	TRBJ2-5	few	CASSVDPGGREAQYF	TGTGCCAGCAGCGTAGATCCAGGGGGAAGAGAGGCCCAGTACTTC
TRBV20-1	.	TRBJ2-5	few	CSASRPTGRQETQYF	TGCAGTGCTAGTCGCCCAACCGGTCGTCAAGAGACCCAGTACTTC
TRBV6-2/TRBV6-3	.	TRBJ1-1	few	CASSPGHQNTEAFF	TGTGCCAGCAGCCCGGGACACCAGAACACTGAAGCTTTCTTT
TRBV28	.	TRBJ2-1	.	CASTTSREQFF	TGTGCCAGCACCACGTCAAGGGAGCAGTTCTTC
TRBV20-1	.	TRBJ2-6	many	CSAAERGSGANVLTF	TGCAGTGCCGCAGAAAGAGGCTCTGGGGCCAACGTCCTGACTTTC